This TCR beta chain was obtained from a study of T cell repertoires in cytomegalovirus infection. This clonotype was detected ten times or more. Its target is unknown. TCRdb called the reads again in MiXCR, with one record for every CDR3 protein. The table shows about 500,000 distinct CDR3 sequences, with 30% to 40% occurring only once. Sequenced material: cultured PBMCs, taken from culture after CMV antigen stimulation. This receptor was taken from a human donor in good health (CMV status not recorded). Some clones in this sample may be carry-over from other donors' samples.

The CDR3 spells CASSFSGTGELFF. The CDR3 DNA sequence: TGTGCCAGCAGCTTTTCCGGAACCGGGGAGCTGTTTTTT. The gene calls are TRBV7-8 and TRBJ2-2; D not certain. Trimming removed 3 bases from V and 5 bases from J, with 7 bases in between. This CDR3 contains 13 residues. CDR1 SGHVS and CDR2 FQNEAQ come from the germline V gene.